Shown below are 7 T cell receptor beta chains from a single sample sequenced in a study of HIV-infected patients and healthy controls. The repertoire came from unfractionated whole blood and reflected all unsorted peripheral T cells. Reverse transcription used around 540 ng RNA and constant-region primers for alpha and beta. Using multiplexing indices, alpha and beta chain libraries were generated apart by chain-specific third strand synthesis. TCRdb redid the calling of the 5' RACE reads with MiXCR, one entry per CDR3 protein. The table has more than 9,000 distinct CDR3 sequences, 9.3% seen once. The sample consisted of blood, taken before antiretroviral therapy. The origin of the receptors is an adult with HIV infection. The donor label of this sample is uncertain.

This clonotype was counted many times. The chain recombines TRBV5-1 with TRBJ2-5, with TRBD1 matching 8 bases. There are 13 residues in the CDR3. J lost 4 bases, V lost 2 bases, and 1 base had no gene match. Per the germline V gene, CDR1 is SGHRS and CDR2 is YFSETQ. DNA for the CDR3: TGCGCCAGCAGCTTACAGGGGGGAGAGACCCAGTACTTC. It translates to CASSLQGGETQYF.

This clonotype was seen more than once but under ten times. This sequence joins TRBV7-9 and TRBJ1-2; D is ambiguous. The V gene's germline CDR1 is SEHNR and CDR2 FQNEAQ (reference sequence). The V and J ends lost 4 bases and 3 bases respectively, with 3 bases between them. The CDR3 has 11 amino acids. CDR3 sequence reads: CASSWDYGYTF. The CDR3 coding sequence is TGTGCCAGCAGCTGGGACTATGGCTACACCTTC.

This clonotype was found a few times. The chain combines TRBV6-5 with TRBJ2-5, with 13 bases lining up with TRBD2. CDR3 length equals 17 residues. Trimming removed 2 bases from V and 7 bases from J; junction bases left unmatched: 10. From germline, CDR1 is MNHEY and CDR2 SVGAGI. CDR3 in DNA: TGTGCCAGCAGTTACCATCCCGGGACTAGCGGGACCGGGACCCAGTACTTC. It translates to CASSYHPGTSGTGTQYF.

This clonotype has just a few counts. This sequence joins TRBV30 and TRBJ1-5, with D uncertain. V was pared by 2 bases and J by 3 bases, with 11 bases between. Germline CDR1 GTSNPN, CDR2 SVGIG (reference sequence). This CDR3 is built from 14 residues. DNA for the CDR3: TGTGCCTGGAGTCAAGGCAGCCTCAATCAGCCCCAGCATTTT. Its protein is CAWSQGSLNQPQHF.

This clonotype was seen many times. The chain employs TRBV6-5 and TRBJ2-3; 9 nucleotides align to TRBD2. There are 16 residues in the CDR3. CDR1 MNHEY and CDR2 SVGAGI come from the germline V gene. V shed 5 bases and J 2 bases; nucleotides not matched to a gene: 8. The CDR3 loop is CASSEETSGLTDTQYF. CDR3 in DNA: TGTGCCAGCAGTGAAGAGACTAGCGGCCTCACAGATACGCAGTATTTT.

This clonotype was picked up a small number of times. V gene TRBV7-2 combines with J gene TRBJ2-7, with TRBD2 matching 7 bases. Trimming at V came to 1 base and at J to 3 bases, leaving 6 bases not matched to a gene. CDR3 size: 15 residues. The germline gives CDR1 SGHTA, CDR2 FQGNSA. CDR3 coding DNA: TGTGCCAGCAGCTTAGTCCCGGGAGGAGGCTACGAGCAGTACTTC. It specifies CASSLVPGGGYEQYF.

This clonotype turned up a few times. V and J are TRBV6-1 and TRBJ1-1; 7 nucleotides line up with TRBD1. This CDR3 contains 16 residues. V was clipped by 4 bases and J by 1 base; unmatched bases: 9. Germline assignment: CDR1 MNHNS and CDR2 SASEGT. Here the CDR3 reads CASSARMGQPNTEAFF. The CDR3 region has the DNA TGTGCCAGCAGTGCGAGGATGGGACAGCCGAACACTGAAGCTTTCTTT.